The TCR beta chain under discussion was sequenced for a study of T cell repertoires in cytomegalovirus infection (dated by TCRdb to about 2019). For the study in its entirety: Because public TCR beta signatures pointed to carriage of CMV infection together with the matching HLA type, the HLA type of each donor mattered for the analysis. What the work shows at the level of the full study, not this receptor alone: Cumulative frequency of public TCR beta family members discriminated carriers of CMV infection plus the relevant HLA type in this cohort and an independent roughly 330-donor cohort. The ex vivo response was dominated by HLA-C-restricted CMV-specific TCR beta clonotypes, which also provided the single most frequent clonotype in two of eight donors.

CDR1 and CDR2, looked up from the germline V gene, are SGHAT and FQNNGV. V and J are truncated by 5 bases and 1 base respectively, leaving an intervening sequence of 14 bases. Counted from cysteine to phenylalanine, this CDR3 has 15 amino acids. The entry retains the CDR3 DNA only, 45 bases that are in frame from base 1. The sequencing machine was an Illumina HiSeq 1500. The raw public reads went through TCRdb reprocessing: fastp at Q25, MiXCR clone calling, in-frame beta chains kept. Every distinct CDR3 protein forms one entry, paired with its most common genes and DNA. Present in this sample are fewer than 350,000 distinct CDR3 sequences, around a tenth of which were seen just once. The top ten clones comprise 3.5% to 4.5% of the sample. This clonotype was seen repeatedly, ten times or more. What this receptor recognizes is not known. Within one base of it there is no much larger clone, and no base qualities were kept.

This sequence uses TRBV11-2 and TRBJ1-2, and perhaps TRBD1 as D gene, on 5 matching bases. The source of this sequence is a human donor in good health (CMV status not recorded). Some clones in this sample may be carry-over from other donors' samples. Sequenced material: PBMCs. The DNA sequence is TGTGCCAGCAGCCAGGGAAGGGGCGGTAACTATGGCTACACCTTC. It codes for CASSQGRGGNYGYTF.